This T cell receptor beta chain comes out of a study of T cells expressing NK-cell markers. Study-wide findings and caveats: Among four donors, these clonotypes also ranked first in the CD3+CD56-NKG2C+ fraction.

UMIs were included in TCR beta cDNA generated by 5'RACE template switching. For each CDR3 protein, TCRdb gives one entry from its re-call of the 5' RACE reads, without DNA. Recorded for this sample: about 400,000 distinct CDR3 sequences. Turning to this clonotype: Its antigen is not identified.

CDR3 length: 12 residues. Per germline, CDR1 MDHEN and CDR2 SYDVKM. This clonotype was obtained from a woman between 50 and 59 years old in good health. The sequencing sample was made of blood T cells: a sorted CD56 or NKG2C T cell subset, CD4+ or CD8+ T cells, or bulk PBMC T cells (not recorded which). The V and J genes are TRBV28 and TRBJ2-1. The CDR3 sequence is CASRLTYNEQFF.